The 15 T cell receptor beta chains listed next were all sequenced from one sample in a study of identical twins. TCRdb fed the 5' RACE reads into MiXCR, producing one record per CDR3 protein. The sample lists around 550,000 distinct CDR3 sequences, roughly 15% occurring once. The sample was also reused in another study, on yellow fever vaccine responses in identical twins.

The sequenced sample was CD4+ T cells sorted from blood. The receptors come from a woman aged 18-29 years in good health.

The chain recombines TRBV7-2 with TRBJ2-1; TRBD2 matches at 10 bases. The CDR3 totals 17 residues. Germline V gene lookup returns CDR1 SGHTA and CDR2 FQGNSA. V lost 1 base, J lost 7 bases, and 10 bases stayed unmatched. Here the CDR3 DNA reads TGTGCCAGCAGCTTAGTTTTTCTAGCGGGAGAGGTTAATGAGCAGTTCTTC. Translating it yields CASSLVFLAGEVNEQFF.

The rearrangement joins TRBV28 to TRBJ1-2; D is undetermined. This CDR3 is 13 amino acids long. Germline-derived CDR1 and CDR2 are MDHEN and SYDVKM. V dropped 3 bases and J dropped 3 bases, with 8 bases sitting between them. This chain's CDR3 is CASSLDPDYGYTF. DNA for the CDR3: TGTGCCAGCAGTTTGGACCCGGACTATGGCTACACCTTC.

The V and J genes are TRBV5-1 and TRBJ2-3; D gene unclear. V lost 6 bases to trimming and J lost 2 bases, with 10 bases between them. Looked up from germline, CDR1 is SGHRS and CDR2 is YFSETQ. CDR3 length: 13 amino acids. The CDR3 sequence is CASTDGVTDTQYF. For the CDR3, the DNA is TGCGCCAGCACGGATGGGGTCACAGATACGCAGTATTTT. Drawing the rest from reference TRBV5-1 and TRBJ2-3, the complete variable domain is KAGVTQTPRYLIKTRGQQVTLSCSPISGHRSVSWYQQTPGQGLQFLFEYFSETQRNKGNFPGRFSGRQFSNSRSEMNVSTLELGDSALYLCASTDGVTDTQYFGPGTRLTVL.

This clonotype was seen a handful of times. J is TRBJ2-2 and V is TRBV6-5, with 7 positions matching TRBD2. The ends lost 2 bases at V and 5 bases at J; junction bases unmatched: 2. The CDR3 is 14 residues long. Germline V gene lookup returns CDR1 MNHEY and CDR2 SVGAGI. CDR3 protein: CASSYGGGTGELFF. The DNA of the CDR3 is TGTGCCAGCAGTTACGGGGGGGGAACCGGGGAGCTGTTTTTT.

In its sample, this clonotype was seen a few times. At one of its ends the junction is not consistent with the germline gene, which may arise from a read error. This chain links TRBV24-1 with TRBJ2-1; 10 positions match TRBD2. There are 17 residues in the CDR3. Germline V gives CDR1 KGHDR, CDR2 SFDVKD. The DNA of the CDR3 is TGTGCCACCAGTGGTTTGGAGCGGGAGGGCTCCTACAATGAGCAGTTCTTC. Its protein is CATSGLEREGSYNEQFF.

In this sample, this clonotype turned up a few times. The V gene is TRBV5-1, the J gene TRBJ2-2; possible D gene TRBD2, 5 bases. The CDR3 contains 15 residues. V was shortened by 0 bases and J by 2 bases, with 8 bases between the two germline ends. Looked up from germline, CDR1 is SGHRS and CDR2 is YFSETQ. Here the CDR3 DNA reads TGCGCCAGCAGCTTGGTGACTACCAACACCGGGGAGCTGTTTTTT. Translation gives CASSLVTTNTGELFF.

This clonotype was found a few times. V gene TRBV7-9 combines with J gene TRBJ2-1, with 7 positions matching TRBD2. Germline-derived CDR1 and CDR2 are SEHNR and FQNEAQ (reference sequence). CDR3 length: 14 residues. Trimming cost V 2 bases and J 7 bases; bases outside gene matches: 5. The CDR3 spells CASSLPGGGNEQFF. The DNA of the CDR3 is TGTGCCAGCAGCTTACCGGGGGGAGGTAATGAGCAGTTCTTC.

J is TRBJ2-2 and V is TRBV12-3 or TRBV12-4; TRBD2 might be the D (5 bases). The CDR3 loop spans 15 amino acids. Trimming stripped 0 bases from V and 5 bases from J, with 10 bases between. The CDR3 protein is CASSLAVRGTGELFF. CDR3 nucleotide sequence: TGTGCCAGCAGTTTAGCCGTCAGAGGGACCGGGGAGCTGTTTTTT.

CDR3: CSARGTANQPQHF. The CDR3, as DNA: TGCAGTGCCAGGGGGACAGCAAATCAGCCCCAGCATTTT. The chain links TRBV20-1 to TRBJ1-5, with 7 nucleotides matching TRBD1. This CDR3 has 13 amino acids. The germline CDR1 and CDR2 sequences are DFQATT and SNEGSKA (reference sequence). Trimming took 6 bases from V and 4 from J; bases not matched to a gene: 6.

J is TRBJ2-5 and V is TRBV20-1, with 7 bases aligning to TRBD2. This CDR3 has 14 amino acids. After removal of 5 bases from V and 4 bases from J, the junction contained 10 bases not matched to a gene. CDR1 and CDR2 from the germline V gene are DFQATT and SNEGSKA (reference sequence). In nucleotides, the CDR3 is TGCAGTGCTCCACTATTGGGGAGGGGAGAGACCCAGTACTTC. Protein: CSAPLLGRGETQYF.

The table lists this clonotype with a few counts. The chain employs TRBV5-1 and TRBJ2-2, with 10 bases fitting TRBD2. There are 17 residues in the CDR3. Germline CDR1 is SGHRS and CDR2 is YFSETQ. The junction had 8 bases not matched to a gene; V was cut back by 1 base and J by 5 bases. The DNA for the CDR3 is TGCGCCAGCAGCTTGTCGCTAGCGGGAGTTGGAACCGGGGAGCTGTTTTTT. This encodes CASSLSLAGVGTGELFF.

This clonotype was detected a few times. V gene TRBV7-2 combines with J gene TRBJ2-1, with no clear D. Trimming left V 1 base short and J 6 bases short, with 10 bases between. CDR3 length equals 14 residues. Per the germline V gene, CDR1 is SGHTA and CDR2 is FQGNSA. The CDR3 spells CASSLVTASNEQFF. CDR3 bases: TGTGCCAGCAGCTTAGTAACAGCGAGCAATGAGCAGTTCTTC.

In this sample, this clonotype turned up a few times. The V gene is TRBV5-1, the J gene TRBJ2-4; 8 nucleotides agree with TRBD1. This CDR3 is 15 amino acids long. Germline loops: CDR1 SGHRS, CDR2 YFSETQ. V lost 4 bases and J lost 4; bases outside the gene matches: 7. The CDR3, as DNA: TGCGCCAGCAGCGACCTCGACAGGGGAAAAAACATTCAGTACTTC. Translated, it gives CASSDLDRGKNIQYF.

This clonotype has only a few counts. The chain has TRBV3-1 and TRBJ2-2; no reliable D call. The CDR3 has 14 amino acids. Germline V gene lookup returns CDR1 LGHDT and CDR2 YNNKEL (reference sequence). Trimming removed 4 bases from V and 3 bases from J, with 9 bases in between. The CDR3 DNA follows: TGTGCCAGCAGCCCAATTTCAGACACCGGGGAGCTGTTTTTT. The encoded protein is CASSPISDTGELFF.

This clonotype came up many times. The rearrangement links TRBV2 to TRBJ2-1; no firm D call. Trimming removed 6 bases from V and 8 bases from J, with 11 bases in between. The CDR3 sequence is 12 residues long. Germline V gene data show CDR1 as SNHLY and CDR2 as FYNNEI. The CDR3 reads CASRPLRDEQFF. In DNA, the CDR3 is TGTGCCAGCAGACCCCTGCGCGATGAGCAGTTCTTC. Complete variable domain (other parts from reference TRBV2 and TRBJ2-1): EPEVTQTPSHQVTQMGQEVILRCVPISNHLYFYWYRQILGQKVEFLVSFYNNEISEKSEIFDDQFSVERPDGSNFTLKIRSTKLEDSAMYFCASRPLRDEQFFGPGTRLTVL.